This T cell receptor (beta chain) came from a study of blood T cell repertoires in COVID-19. For the study at large: Samples of COVID-19 (acute and convalescent) were obtained from the United States, Italy and Spain. T cells, B-cell-depleted T cells, or PBMCs provided the cDNA or gDNA that served as material.

V lost 1 base and J lost 4, with 10 bases in between. Germline V CDR1 and CDR2: LGHNA, YSLEER. The CDR3 runs 15 residues. Source study methods: By means of reference gene primer amplification, nucleated cell counts were estimated. The protocol was immunoSEQ multiplex PCR, while the TCRdb copy is restricted to in-frame clones and leaves out a portion. Clonal size and the V and J genes are those of that table, whereas D and trimming came from the DNA. This sample yields 190,000 or so clones, of which roughly 81% are seen a single time; 12% belongs to the top ten. Enrollment of patients from Seattle took place during active infection, with longitudinal follow-up.

Source material: peripheral blood. V gene TRBV4-3 combines with J gene TRBJ2-2; D is ambiguous. This receptor was obtained from a woman of 80 years or more with COVID-19, enrolled during active disease. The CDR3 sequence: CASSQGHYGTGELFF. The CDR3 DNA reads TGCGCCAGCAGCCAAGGGCACTATGGCACCGGGGAGCTGTTTTTT.